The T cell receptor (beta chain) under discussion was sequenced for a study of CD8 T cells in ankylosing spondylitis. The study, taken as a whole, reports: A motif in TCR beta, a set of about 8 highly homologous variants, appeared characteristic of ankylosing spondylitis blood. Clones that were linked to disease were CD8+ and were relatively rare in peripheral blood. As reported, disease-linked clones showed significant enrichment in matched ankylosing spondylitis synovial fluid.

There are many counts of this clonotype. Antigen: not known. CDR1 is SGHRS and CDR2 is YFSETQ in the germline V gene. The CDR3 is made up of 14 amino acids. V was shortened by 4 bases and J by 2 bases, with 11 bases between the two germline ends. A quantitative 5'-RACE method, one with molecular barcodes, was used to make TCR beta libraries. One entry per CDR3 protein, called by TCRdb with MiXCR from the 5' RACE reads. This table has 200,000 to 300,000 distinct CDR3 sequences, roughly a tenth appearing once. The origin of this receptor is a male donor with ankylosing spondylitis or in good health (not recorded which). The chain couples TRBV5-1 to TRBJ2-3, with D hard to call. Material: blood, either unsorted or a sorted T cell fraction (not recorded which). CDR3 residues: CASSAAGYTDTQYF. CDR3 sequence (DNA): TGCGCCAGCAGCGCGGCCGGTTACACAGATACGCAGTATTTT. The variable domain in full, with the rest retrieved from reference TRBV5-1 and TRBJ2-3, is KAGVTQTPRYLIKTRGQQVTLSCSPISGHRSVSWYQQTPGQGLQFLFEYFSETQRNKGNFPGRFSGRQFSNSRSEMNVSTLELGDSALYLCASSAAGYTDTQYFGPGTRLTVL.